Sequencing of this T cell receptor (beta chain) was carried out in a study of shared clonotypes between healthy human individuals. CDR3 length: 10 amino acids. The V gene's germline CDR1 is GTSNPN and CDR2 SVGIG (reference sequence). The J segment lost 10 bases and the V segment lost 6 bases, leaving 3 bases of the junction unmatched. The split of CD4+ cells yielded CD45RA+ naive and CD45RA-negative memory subsets. Assay used: immunoSEQ multiplex PCR; TCRdb lists only in-frame clones, some missing. This table has about 1.4 million clones, roughly 97% appearing once. This chain uses TRBV30 with TRBJ2-7; 10 bases map to TRBD1. The sequence came from a man under 40 in good health. Input material: naive CD4+ T cells sorted from blood. Subset denoted: CD45RA+ positively selected. Here the CDR3 reads CACGTGVQYF. The CDR3 bases are TGTGCCTGCGGGACAGGGGTACAGTACTTC. Together with reference TRBV30 and TRBJ2-7, the CDR3 gives the full variable domain: SQTIHQWPATLVQPVGSPLSLECTVEGTSNPNLYWYRQAAGRGLQLLFYSVGIGQISSEVPQNLSASRPQDRQFILSSKKLLLSDSGFYLCACGTGVQYFGPGTRLTVT.